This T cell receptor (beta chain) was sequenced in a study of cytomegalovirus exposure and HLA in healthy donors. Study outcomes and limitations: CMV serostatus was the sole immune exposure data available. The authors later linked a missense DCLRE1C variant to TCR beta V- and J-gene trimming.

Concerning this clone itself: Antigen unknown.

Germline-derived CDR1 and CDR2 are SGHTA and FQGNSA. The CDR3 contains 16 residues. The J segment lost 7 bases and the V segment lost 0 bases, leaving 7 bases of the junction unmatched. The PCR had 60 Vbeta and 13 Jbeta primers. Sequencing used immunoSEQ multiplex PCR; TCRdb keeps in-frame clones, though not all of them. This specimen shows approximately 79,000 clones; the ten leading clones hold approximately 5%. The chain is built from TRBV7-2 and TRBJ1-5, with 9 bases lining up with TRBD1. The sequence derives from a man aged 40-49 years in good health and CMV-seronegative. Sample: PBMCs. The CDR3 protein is CASSLAGQGYWQPQHF. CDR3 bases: TGTGCCAGCAGCTTAGCGGGACAGGGTTATTGGCAGCCCCAGCATTTT.